This T cell receptor (beta chain) was captured in a study of blood T cells in healthy people across ages. Study overall: When template switching was applied, about one barcoded beta molecule was captured per two T cells. Overall study results and limits: More naive CD4+ cells and higher diversity were found in long-lived than in aged donors.

A second PCR of 7 to 11 cycles used a sample-barcoded 5' primer and a J-beta primer mix. A single record per CDR3 protein comes from TCRdb applying MiXCR to the 5' RACE reads. Of over 950,000 distinct CDR3 sequences listed, roughly two fifths are singletons. Germline lookup yields CDR1 SGHRS and CDR2 YFSETQ. CDR3 length: 15 amino acids. The V segment lost 1 base and the J segment 7 bases; nucleotides outside the gene matches: 10. In the case of this clonotype: As yet, its antigen is unknown.

The sequenced material came from blood. The rearrangement uses TRBV5-1 and TRBJ2-7; 8 bases are a match to TRBD1. The clonotype originates from a man aged 18 to 30 in good health. CDR3 residues: CASSLSGQDLGEQYF. CDR3 coding DNA: TGCGCCAGCAGCTTGTCGGGACAGGATCTTGGTGAGCAGTACTTC.